This T cell receptor beta chain was recovered during a study of cytomegalovirus exposure and HLA in healthy donors. Germline CDR1 and CDR2: SGHRS and YFSETQ. The CDR3 consists of 14 residues. The J segment lost 1 base and the V segment lost 5 bases, leaving 3 bases of the junction unmatched. Of note for this clone: The antigen remains undetermined.

Vbeta (60) and Jbeta (13) primers were used in the PCR. The table came from immunoSEQ multiplex PCR; TCRdb's copy has only in-frame clones and leaves some out. Among approximately 150,000 clones listed, less than 85% were seen once. Study-wide findings and caveats: Later on, analysis showed that most CMV-associated TCR beta chains appeared to be HLA-restricted.

This TCR came from a man aged 18 to 30 in good health and CMV-seronegative. The chain couples TRBV5-1 to TRBJ2-3; 8 bases agree with TRBD2. The sequencing input was PBMCs. The CDR3 spells CASRTAGGTDTQYF. Written as DNA, the CDR3 is TGCGCCAGCAGGACAGCGGGGGGCACAGATACGCAGTATTTT.